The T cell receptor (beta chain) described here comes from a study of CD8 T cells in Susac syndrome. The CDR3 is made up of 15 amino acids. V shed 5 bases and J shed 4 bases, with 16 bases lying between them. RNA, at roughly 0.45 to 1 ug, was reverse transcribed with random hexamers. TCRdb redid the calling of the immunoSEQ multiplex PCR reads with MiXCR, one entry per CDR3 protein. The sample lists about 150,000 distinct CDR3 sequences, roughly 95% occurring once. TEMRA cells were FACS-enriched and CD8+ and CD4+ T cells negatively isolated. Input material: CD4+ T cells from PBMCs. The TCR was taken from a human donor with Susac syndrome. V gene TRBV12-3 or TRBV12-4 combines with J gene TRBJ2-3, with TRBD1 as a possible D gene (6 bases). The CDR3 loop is CASSETGAKSDTQYF. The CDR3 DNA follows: TGTGCCAGCAGTGAGACAGGAGCCAAGTCAGATACGCAGTATTTT.